This T cell receptor (beta chain) was identified during a study of cytomegalovirus exposure and HLA in healthy donors. Study-wide context: An earlier analysis found roughly 110 million unique TCR beta sequences from approximately 190 million T cells.

PCR employed 60 Vbeta and 13 Jbeta primers. Original processing notes: It was a later analysis that counted roughly 79 million unique TCR beta chains, of which some 12 million were shared. Generated by immunoSEQ multiplex PCR, the TCRdb table keeps only in-frame clones and is missing some. That table gives V, J and clone size, and the DNA gave D and trimming. Recorded for this sample: about 160,000 clones. General study results and limits: A few V segments could not be told apart, such as TRBV6-2 and TRBV6-3, and were left out. Differences between HLA loci emerged in a later analysis of TCR association rates, with DRB1 most and HLA-C fewest.

On this clone itself: Antigen specificity is unknown.

CDR3 length equals 15 residues. Germline V gives CDR1 MNHEY, CDR2 SMNVEV (reference sequence). J lost 2 bases, V lost 3 bases, and 6 bases had no gene match. The receptor was derived from a woman aged 55-69 years in good health and CMV-seronegative. The sequencing sample was made of PBMCs. This chain uses TRBV27 with TRBJ2-7, with 8 bases lining up with TRBD1. Written as DNA, the CDR3 is TGTGCCAGCAGTTTCGAACAGGGGGACGCCTACGAGCAGTACTTC. It encodes CASSFEQGDAYEQYF.